This T cell receptor beta chain was sequenced in a study of CD8 T cells in ankylosing spondylitis. This CDR3 has 14 amino acids. CDR1 is SGHRS and CDR2 is YFSETQ in the germline V gene. Deletions cut 2 bases from V and 4 bases from J, with 9 bases between. In its sample, this clonotype was seen many times. Its specificity is not known. Points from the study as a whole: A TCR beta motif of several highly homologous variants appeared characteristic of ankylosing spondylitis blood. Reportedly, matched ankylosing spondylitis synovial fluid was significantly enriched for disease-linked clones. Clones linked to disease, bearing a CD8+ phenotype, were relatively rare in peripheral blood. Earlier studies detected some motif variants in reactive arthritis synovial fluid and blood.

Libraries of TCR beta came from quantitative 5'-RACE with molecular barcodes. A single record per CDR3 protein comes from TCRdb applying MiXCR to the 5' RACE reads. The sample carries more than 500,000 distinct CDR3 sequences, approximately 5% recorded once. The sequenced material came from blood, either unsorted or a sorted T cell fraction (not recorded which). This sequence was found in a male donor with ankylosing spondylitis. V and J are TRBV5-1 and TRBJ2-2; D unresolved. CDR3 in DNA: TGCGCCAGCAGCTTCCTCATCTCCACCGGGGAGCTGTTTTTT. Amino acid sequence: CASSFLISTGELFF.